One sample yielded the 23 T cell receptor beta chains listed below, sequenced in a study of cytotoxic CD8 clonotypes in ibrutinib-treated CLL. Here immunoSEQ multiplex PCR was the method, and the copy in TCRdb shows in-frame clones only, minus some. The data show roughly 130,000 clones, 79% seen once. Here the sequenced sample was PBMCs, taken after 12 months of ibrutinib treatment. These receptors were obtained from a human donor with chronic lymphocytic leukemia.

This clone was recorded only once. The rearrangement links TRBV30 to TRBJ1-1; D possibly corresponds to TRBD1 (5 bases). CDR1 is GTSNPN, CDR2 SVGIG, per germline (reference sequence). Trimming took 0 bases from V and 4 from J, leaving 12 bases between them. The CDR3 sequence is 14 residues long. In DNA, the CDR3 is TGTGCCTGGAGTGTACGGGGGTCTCCCACTGAAGCTTTCTTT. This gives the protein CAWSVRGSPTEAFF.

The CDR3 bases are TGTGCCACCAGCAGAGATCTAGCGGGTACCTACGAGCAGTACTTC. Protein sequence: CATSRDLAGTYEQYF. This chain joins TRBV15 and TRBJ2-7; 8 bases are a match to TRBD2. CDR1 is LNHNV, CDR2 YYDKDF, per germline (reference sequence). The ends lost 0 bases at V and 2 bases at J; junction bases unmatched: 3. The CDR3 is made up of 15 amino acids. Drawing the rest from reference TRBV15 and TRBJ2-7, the complete variable domain is DAMVIQNPRYQVTQFGKPVTLSCSQTLNHNVMYWYQQKSSQAPKLLFHYYDKDFNNEADTPDNFQSRRPNTSFCFLDIRSPGLGDTAMYLCATSRDLAGTYEQYFGPGTRLTVT.

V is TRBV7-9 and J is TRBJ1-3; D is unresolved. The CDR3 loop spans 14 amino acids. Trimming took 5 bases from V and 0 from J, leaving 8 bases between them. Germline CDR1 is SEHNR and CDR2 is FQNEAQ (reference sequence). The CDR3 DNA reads TGTGCCAGCAGCCCCTCAAGCTCTGGAAACACCATATATTTT. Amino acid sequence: CASSPSSSGNTIYF.

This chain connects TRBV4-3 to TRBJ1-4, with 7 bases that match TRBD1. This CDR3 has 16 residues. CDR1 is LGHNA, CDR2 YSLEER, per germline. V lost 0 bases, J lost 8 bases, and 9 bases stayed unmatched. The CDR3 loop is CASSQEIYRGGEKLFF. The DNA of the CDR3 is TGCGCCAGCAGCCAAGAAATTTACAGGGGAGGGGAAAAACTGTTTTTT.

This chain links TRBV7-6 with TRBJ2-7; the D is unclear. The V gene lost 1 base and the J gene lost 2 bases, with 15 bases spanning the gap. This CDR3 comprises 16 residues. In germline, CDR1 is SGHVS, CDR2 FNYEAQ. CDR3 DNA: TGTGCCAGCAGCTTAGGGCTAGGCGCGGTCGCCTACGAGCAGTACTTC. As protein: CASSLGLGAVAYEQYF.

CDR3 DNA: TGTGCCAGTAGGCTACGAGGAACGACTAATGAAAAACTGTTTTTT. This sequence encodes CASRLRGTTNEKLFF. The V and J genes are TRBV19 and TRBJ1-4; D uncertain. This CDR3 contains 15 residues. Trimming pared 6 bases from V and 2 bases from J, leaving 13 bases between. CDR1 LNHDA and CDR2 SQIVND come from the germline V gene (reference sequence).

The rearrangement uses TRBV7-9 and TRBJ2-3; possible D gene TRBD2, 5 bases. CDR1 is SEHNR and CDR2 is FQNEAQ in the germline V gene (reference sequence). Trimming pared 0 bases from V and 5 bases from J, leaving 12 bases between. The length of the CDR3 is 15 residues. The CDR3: CASSLALPGVDTQYF. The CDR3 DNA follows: TGTGCCAGCAGCTTAGCGCTTCCCGGGGTAGATACGCAGTATTTT.

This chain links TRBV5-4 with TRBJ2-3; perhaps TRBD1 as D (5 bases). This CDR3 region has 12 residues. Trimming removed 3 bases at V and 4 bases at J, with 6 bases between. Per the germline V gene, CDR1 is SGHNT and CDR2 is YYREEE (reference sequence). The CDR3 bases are TGTGCCAGCAGCTGGGGCTCAGATACGCAGTATTTT. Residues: CASSWGSDTQYF.

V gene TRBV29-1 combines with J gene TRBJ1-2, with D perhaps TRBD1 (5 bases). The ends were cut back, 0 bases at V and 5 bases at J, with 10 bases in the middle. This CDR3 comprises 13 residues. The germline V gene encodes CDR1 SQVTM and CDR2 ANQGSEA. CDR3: CSVEEREGYGYTF. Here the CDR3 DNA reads TGCAGCGTTGAAGAGCGGGAGGGGTATGGCTACACCTTC. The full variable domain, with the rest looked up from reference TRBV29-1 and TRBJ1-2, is SAVISQKPSRDICQRGTSLTIQCQVDSQVTMMFWYRQQPGQSLTLIATANQGSEATYESGFVIDKFPISRPNLTFSTLTVSNMSPEDSSIYLCSVEEREGYGYTFGSGTRLTVV.

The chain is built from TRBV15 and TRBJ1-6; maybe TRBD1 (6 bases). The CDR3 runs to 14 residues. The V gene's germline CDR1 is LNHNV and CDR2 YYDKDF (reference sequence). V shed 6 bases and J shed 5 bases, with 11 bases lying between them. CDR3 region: CATRTGWDNSPLHF. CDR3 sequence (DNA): TGTGCCACCAGGACAGGCTGGGATAATTCACCCCTCCACTTT. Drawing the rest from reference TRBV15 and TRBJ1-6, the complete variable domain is DAMVIQNPRYQVTQFGKPVTLSCSQTLNHNVMYWYQQKSSQAPKLLFHYYDKDFNNEADTPDNFQSRRPNTSFCFLDIRSPGLGDTAMYLCATRTGWDNSPLHFGNGTRLTVT.

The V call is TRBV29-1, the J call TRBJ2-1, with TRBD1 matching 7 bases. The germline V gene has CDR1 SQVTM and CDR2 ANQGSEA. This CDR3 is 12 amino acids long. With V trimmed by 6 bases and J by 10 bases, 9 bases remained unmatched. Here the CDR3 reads CSVPDRAQEQFF. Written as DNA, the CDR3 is TGCAGCGTCCCCGACAGGGCCCAGGAGCAGTTCTTC.

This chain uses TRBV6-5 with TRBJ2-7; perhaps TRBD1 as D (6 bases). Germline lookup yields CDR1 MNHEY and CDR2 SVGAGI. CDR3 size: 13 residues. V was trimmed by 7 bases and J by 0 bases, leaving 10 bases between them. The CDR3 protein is CASKGHNSYEQYF. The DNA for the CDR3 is TGTGCCAGCAAGGGACACAACTCCTACGAGCAGTACTTC.

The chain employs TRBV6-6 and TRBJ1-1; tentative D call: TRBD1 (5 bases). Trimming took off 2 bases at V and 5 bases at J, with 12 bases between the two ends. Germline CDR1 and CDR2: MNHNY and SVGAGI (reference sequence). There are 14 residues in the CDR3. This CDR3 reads CASSYPAGRTEAFF. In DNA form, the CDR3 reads TGTGCCAGCAGTTACCCGGCAGGGCGGACTGAAGCTTTCTTT.

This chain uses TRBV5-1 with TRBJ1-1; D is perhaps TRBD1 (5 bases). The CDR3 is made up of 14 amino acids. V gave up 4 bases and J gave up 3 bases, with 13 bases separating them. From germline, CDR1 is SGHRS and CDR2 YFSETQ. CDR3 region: CASSPGSGYTEAFF. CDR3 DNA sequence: TGCGCCAGCAGCCCGGGATCAGGGTACACTGAAGCTTTCTTT.

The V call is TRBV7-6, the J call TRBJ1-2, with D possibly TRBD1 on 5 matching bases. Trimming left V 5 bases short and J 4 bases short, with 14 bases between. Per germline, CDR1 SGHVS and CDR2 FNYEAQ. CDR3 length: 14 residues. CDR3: CASSHLGAVYGYTF. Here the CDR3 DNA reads TGTGCCAGCAGCCATCTCGGGGCAGTCTATGGCTACACCTTC.

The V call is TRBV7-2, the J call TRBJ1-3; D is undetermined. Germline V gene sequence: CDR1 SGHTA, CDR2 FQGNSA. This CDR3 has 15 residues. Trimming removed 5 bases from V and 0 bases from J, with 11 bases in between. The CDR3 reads CASSPIWFSGNTIYF. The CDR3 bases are TGTGCCAGCAGCCCTATTTGGTTCTCTGGAAACACCATATATTTT.

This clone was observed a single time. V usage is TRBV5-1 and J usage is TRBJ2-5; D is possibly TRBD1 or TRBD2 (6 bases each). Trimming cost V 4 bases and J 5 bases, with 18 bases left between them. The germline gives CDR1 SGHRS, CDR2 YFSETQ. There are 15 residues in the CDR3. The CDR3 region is CASSPSGGRPETQYF. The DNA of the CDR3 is TGCGCCAGCAGCCCGTCTGGGGGGCGCCCGGAGACCCAGTACTTC.

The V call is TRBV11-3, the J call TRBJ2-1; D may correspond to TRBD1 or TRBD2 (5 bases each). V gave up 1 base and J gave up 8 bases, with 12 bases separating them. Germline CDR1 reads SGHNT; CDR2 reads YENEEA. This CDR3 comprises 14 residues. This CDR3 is CASSLGGVWDEQFF. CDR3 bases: TGTGCCAGCAGCTTAGGAGGGGTTTGGGATGAGCAGTTCTTC.

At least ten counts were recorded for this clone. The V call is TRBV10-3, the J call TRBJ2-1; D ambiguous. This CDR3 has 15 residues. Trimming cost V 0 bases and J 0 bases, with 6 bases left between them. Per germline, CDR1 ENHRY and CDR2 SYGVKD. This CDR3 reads CAISESAFSYNEQFF. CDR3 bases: TGTGCCATCAGTGAGTCGGCGTTCTCCTACAATGAGCAGTTCTTC.

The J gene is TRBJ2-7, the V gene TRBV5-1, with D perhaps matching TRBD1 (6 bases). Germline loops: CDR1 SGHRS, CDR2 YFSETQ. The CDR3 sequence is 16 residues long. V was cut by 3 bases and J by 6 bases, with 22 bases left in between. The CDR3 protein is CASSSAGSQGLGEQYF. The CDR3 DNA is TGCGCCAGCAGCTCGGCCGGTTCACAGGGATTGGGCGAGCAGTACTTC.

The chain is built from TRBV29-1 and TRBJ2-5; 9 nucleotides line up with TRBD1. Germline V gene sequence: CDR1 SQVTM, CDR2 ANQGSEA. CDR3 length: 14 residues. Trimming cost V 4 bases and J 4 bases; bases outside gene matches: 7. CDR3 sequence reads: CSVARQGELETQYF. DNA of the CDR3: TGCAGCGTTGCCAGACAGGGGGAGTTAGAGACCCAGTACTTC.

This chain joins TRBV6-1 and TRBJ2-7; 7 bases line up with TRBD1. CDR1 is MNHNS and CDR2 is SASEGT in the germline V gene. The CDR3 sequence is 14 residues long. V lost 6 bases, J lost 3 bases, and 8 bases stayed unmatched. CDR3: CASSLTGTYYEQYF. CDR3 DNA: TGTGCCAGCAGCTTGACAGGGACCTACTACGAGCAGTACTTC.

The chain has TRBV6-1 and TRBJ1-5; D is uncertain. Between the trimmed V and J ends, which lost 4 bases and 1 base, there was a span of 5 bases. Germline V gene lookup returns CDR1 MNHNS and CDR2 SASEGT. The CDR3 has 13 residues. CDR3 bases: TGTGCCAGCAGTGTGGGGAGCAATCAGCCCCAGCATTTT. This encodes CASSVGSNQPQHF.